These 24 T cell receptor beta chains originate from one sample sequenced in a study of T cell changes during pregnancy in multiple sclerosis. Produced via immunoSEQ multiplex PCR; TCRdb's table is partial and in-frame only. The table has tens of thousands of clones, about 96% seen once. The sequencing here drew on CD8+ T cells from peripheral blood mononuclear cells, taken after pregnancy. Every receptor here comes from a female donor with multiple sclerosis, enrolled in a pregnancy study.

V is TRBV25-1 and J is TRBJ2-2; a weak D match, TRBD1 (6 bases). Germline V gene data show CDR1 as MGHDK and CDR2 as SYGVNS. V was cut by 7 bases and J by 1 base, with 10 bases left in between. This CDR3 has 14 amino acids. CDR3 bases: TGTGCCAGCACCGGGACACTGAACACCGGGGAGCTGTTTTTT. Amino acids: CASTGTLNTGELFF.

This chain uses TRBV19 with TRBJ2-1, with a weak D call TRBD2 (5 bases). Trimming pared 6 bases from V and 5 bases from J, leaving 17 bases between. CDR1 and CDR2 (germline): LNHDA, SQIVND (reference sequence). The CDR3 is 15 amino acids. This chain's CDR3 is CASSQDRGSHNEQFF. CDR3 in DNA: TGTGCCAGTAGCCAAGACCGGGGAAGCCACAATGAGCAGTTCTTC.

The chain couples TRBV19 to TRBJ2-1; no reliable D call. Germline lookup yields CDR1 LNHDA and CDR2 SQIVND (reference sequence). V lost 1 base and J 5 bases, leaving 3 bases between the germline ends. This CDR3 contains 12 residues. CDR3 DNA: TGTGCCAGTAGTATAGCAAACAATGAGCAGTTCTTC. It yields the protein CASSIANNEQFF. Together with reference TRBV19 and TRBJ2-1, the CDR3 gives the full variable domain: DGGITQSPKYLFRKEGQNVTLSCEQNLNHDAMYWYRQDPGQGLRLIYYSQIVNDFQKGDIAEGYSVSREKKESFPLTVTSAQKNPTAFYLCASSIANNEQFFGPGTRLTVL.

V is TRBV11-2 and J is TRBJ1-2; D might be TRBD1 (6 bases). CDR1 and CDR2 from the germline V gene are SGHAT and FQNNGV. This CDR3 is 16 amino acids long. V lost 1 base and J lost 5, with 17 bases in between. CDR3 sequence reads: CASSLGAQGYGYGYTF. CDR3 sequence (DNA): TGTGCCAGCAGCTTAGGGGCTCAGGGGTATGGGTATGGCTACACCTTC. The variable domain in full, completed from reference TRBV11-2 and TRBJ1-2, reads EAGVAQSPRYKIIEKRQSVAFWCNPISGHATLYWYQQILGQGPKLLIQFQNNGVVDDSQLPKDRFSAERLKGVDSTLKIQPAKLEDSAVYLCASSLGAQGYGYGYTFGSGTRLTVV.

The chain joins TRBV25-1 to TRBJ1-3; no definite D call. The ends were cut back, 3 bases at V and 4 bases at J, with 13 bases in the middle. The length of the CDR3 is 15 residues. In germline, CDR1 is MGHDK, CDR2 SYGVNS. DNA of the CDR3: TGTGCCAGCAGTGACAGACAAGGTTGGGGAAACACCATATATTTT. It codes for CASSDRQGWGNTIYF.

This rearrangement joins TRBV19 to TRBJ2-1, with 7 bases fitting TRBD2. Per germline, CDR1 LNHDA and CDR2 SQIVND (reference sequence). CDR3 length: 17 residues. J gave up 6 bases and V 1 base, and 12 bases lay outside the gene matches. The CDR3 reads CASSIVLIRERGNEQFF. The CDR3 DNA sequence: TGTGCCAGTAGTATAGTCTTAATCCGGGAGCGGGGCAATGAGCAGTTCTTC.

The table lists this clone with a count of one. This rearrangement joins TRBV27 to TRBJ2-1; 7 bases are a match to TRBD2. The V and J ends lost 3 bases and 4 bases, in that order; junction bases with no gene match: 9. The CDR3 runs 16 residues. CDR1 and CDR2 from the germline V gene are MNHEY and SMNVEV (reference sequence). This CDR3 reads CASSLGGLGVYNEQFF. CDR3 in DNA: TGTGCCAGCAGTTTGGGGGGGTTGGGGGTATACAATGAGCAGTTCTTC.

The V call is TRBV28, the J call TRBJ1-2; TRBD1 aligns across 12 bases. CDR1 and CDR2 (germline): MDHEN, SYDVKM. Germline trimming cut 6 bases from V and 6 bases from J; bases unmatched to any gene: 8. The CDR3 loop spans 15 amino acids. The CDR3 reads CASSPPGQGANGYTF. The CDR3 nucleotides read TGTGCCAGCAGCCCTCCGGGACAGGGGGCGAATGGCTACACCTTC.

This clone was detected once. This chain uses TRBV7-9 with TRBJ1-4; D not resolved. The CDR3 covers 11 residues. The V gene lost 7 bases and the J gene lost 7 bases, with 7 bases spanning the gap. Germline CDR1 SEHNR, CDR2 FQNEAQ (reference sequence). The DNA of the CDR3 is TGTGCCAGCACCCCAGGTGAAAAACTGTTTTTT. This codes for CASTPGEKLFF.

V is TRBV15 and J is TRBJ2-7, with 7 bases identical to TRBD1. V lost 4 bases and J lost 5; bases outside the gene matches: 2. From germline, CDR1 is LNHNV and CDR2 YYDKDF (reference sequence). This CDR3 comprises 12 residues. The CDR3 DNA reads as TGTGCCACCAGCACGACAGGGAACGAGCAGTACTTC. It is translated as CATSTTGNEQYF. The variable domain in full, with the rest retrieved from reference TRBV15 and TRBJ2-7, is DAMVIQNPRYQVTQFGKPVTLSCSQTLNHNVMYWYQQKSSQAPKLLFHYYDKDFNNEADTPDNFQSRRPNTSFCFLDIRSPGLGDTAMYLCATSTTGNEQYFGPGTRLTVT.

The rearrangement links TRBV28 to TRBJ1-2; unclear D gene. The CDR3 extends over 15 amino acids. Germline CDR1 is MDHEN and CDR2 is SYDVKM. The V and J ends lost 4 bases and 7 bases respectively, with 19 bases between them. As DNA, the CDR3 is TGTGCCAGCAGTTCCCCCGGAGGGAAAGGTTTTGGCTACACCTTC. Amino acid sequence: CASSSPGGKGFGYTF.

The J gene is TRBJ1-1, the V gene TRBV2; weak D call: TRBD1 (5 bases). The CDR3 extends over 15 amino acids. The germline CDR1 and CDR2 sequences are SNHLY and FYNNEI. V lost 8 bases, J lost 2 bases, and 18 bases lay in between. The CDR3 protein is CASSWFRGFNTEAFF. The CDR3 DNA follows: TGTGCCAGCTCCTGGTTCCGGGGGTTTAACACTGAAGCTTTCTTT.

This clone was observed once. This chain connects TRBV28 to TRBJ2-1; D remains unclear. The length of the CDR3 is 16 residues. Germline assignment: CDR1 MDHEN and CDR2 SYDVKM. Between the trimmed V and J ends, which lost 2 bases and 0 bases, there was a span of 11 bases. CDR3 nucleotide sequence: TGTGCCAGCAGTTTAAGCCAAATGAGCTCCTACAATGAGCAGTTCTTC. Protein sequence: CASSLSQMSSYNEQFF.

The chain has TRBV5-6 and TRBJ2-7, with 10 bases fitting TRBD2. The trim removed 1 base at V and 1 base at J, leaving 5 bases unmatched. From germline, CDR1 is SGHDT and CDR2 YYEEEE. The length of the CDR3 is 16 residues. The CDR3 sequence is CASSLPQGLASYEQYF. CDR3 sequence (DNA): TGTGCCAGCAGCTTGCCCCAGGGACTAGCGTCCTACGAGCAGTACTTC.

This rearrangement joins TRBV5-4 to TRBJ1-3; D is uncertain. The CDR3 is 15 amino acids. Germline V gives CDR1 SGHNT, CDR2 YYREEE (reference sequence). V was shortened by 4 bases and J by 4 bases, with 15 bases between the two germline ends. Here the CDR3 reads CASSVGPGAGNTIYF. DNA for the CDR3: TGTGCCAGCAGCGTCGGACCGGGAGCAGGAAACACCATATATTTT.

This clone rates as medium-sized. V gene TRBV4-2 combines with J gene TRBJ2-7; TRBD1 matches at 9 bases. The germline V gene has CDR1 LGHNA and CDR2 YNFKEQ. The J segment lost 1 base and the V segment lost 4 bases, leaving 8 bases of the junction unmatched. The CDR3 is 16 residues long. The CDR3 here is CASSRGPGQGSYEQYF. Written as DNA, the CDR3 is TGTGCCAGCAGCCGAGGACCGGGACAGGGTTCCTACGAGCAGTACTTC.

V is TRBV27 and J is TRBJ2-1; 8 bases line up with TRBD1. Unmatched junction bases numbered 2, after V lost 3 bases and J lost 4 bases. The CDR3 sequence is 14 residues long. Germline V gene lookup returns CDR1 MNHEY and CDR2 SMNVEV (reference sequence). CDR3 region: CASSLQGAYNEQFF. Here the CDR3 DNA reads TGTGCCAGCAGTTTGCAGGGGGCATACAATGAGCAGTTCTTC.

Worth noting for this clone: At one end, the junction sequence differs from germline, possibly due to a read error. The V gene is TRBV13, the J gene TRBJ1-2; 8 bases are a match to TRBD1. Germline CDR1 and CDR2: PRHDT and FYEKMQ (reference sequence). The CDR3 is 14 amino acids. The CDR3 region is CASSLGQGNYGYTF. CDR3 nucleotide sequence: TGTGCCAGCAGCCTAGGACAGGGAAACTATGGCTACACCTTC.

The chain's CDR3 is CASSSSGRGETQYF. As DNA, the CDR3 is TGTGCCAGCAGCTCTAGCGGGAGGGGAGAGACCCAGTACTTC. The genes are TRBV7-9 and TRBJ2-5; 12 positions agree with TRBD2. J was trimmed by 4 bases and V by 4 bases; bases with no gene match: 1. CDR1 and CDR2 from the germline V gene are SEHNR and FQNEAQ (reference sequence). This CDR3 is built from 14 residues.

J is TRBJ1-2 and V is TRBV29-1; a possible D gene is TRBD1 (5 bases). CDR1 is SQVTM, CDR2 ANQGSEA, per germline. V was trimmed by 0 bases and J by 0 bases, leaving 14 bases between them. The CDR3 has 16 amino acids. CDR3 DNA sequence: TGCAGCGTTGAAGAGAGAAAAGAGACAGCTAACTATGGCTACACCTTC. Encoded protein: CSVEERKETANYGYTF.

This clone was counted a single time. The rearrangement links TRBV29-1 to TRBJ2-3; D is unclear. The CDR3 covers 10 residues. Trimming removed 7 bases at V and 5 bases at J, with 7 bases between. Germline V lookup: CDR1 SQVTM, CDR2 ANQGSEA. The CDR3 region has the DNA TGCAGCGCCTTACAAGATACGCAGTATTTT. This encodes CSALQDTQYF.

The rearrangement joins TRBV19 to TRBJ2-5; D possibly corresponds to TRBD2 (5 bases). Trimming left V 5 bases short and J 2 bases short, with 15 bases between. The CDR3 length is 15 residues. Germline CDR1 is LNHDA and CDR2 is SQIVND (reference sequence). CDR3 nucleotide sequence: TGTGCCAGTAGTCCCGGAGGAGTATGGCAAGAGACCCAGTACTTC. It yields the protein CASSPGGVWQETQYF.

V gene TRBV25-1 combines with J gene TRBJ1-6; D might be TRBD1 (6 bases). Germline V gives CDR1 MGHDK, CDR2 SYGVNS. Trimming pared 5 bases from V and 14 bases from J, leaving 19 bases between. This CDR3 has 14 residues. CDR3 loop: CASSLNRVFGSLHF. The CDR3 nucleotides are TGTGCCAGCAGTCTAAACAGGGTCTTCGGGTCCCTCCACTTT.

In this sample, this clone turned up once. The genes are TRBV7-9 and TRBJ2-2; 11 nucleotides align to TRBD2. Germline trimming cut 6 bases from V and 3 bases from J; bases unmatched to any gene: 9. The CDR3 runs to 17 residues. Per the germline V gene, CDR1 is SEHNR and CDR2 is FQNEAQ (reference sequence). The CDR3 nucleotides read TGTGCCAGCAGTTCGACTAGCGGGAAAGAGGACACCGGGGAGCTGTTTTTT. Its protein product is CASSSTSGKEDTGELFF.